This T cell receptor (beta chain) emerged from a study of blood T cell repertoires in COVID-19. The data were produced by immunoSEQ multiplex PCR, yet TCRdb's version contains in-frame clones alone and is incomplete. Of fewer than 300,000 clones in the sample, about nine tenths were seen once. The V gene's germline CDR1 is MNHEY and CDR2 SVGEGT. V lost 7 bases and J 3 bases, leaving 16 bases between the germline ends. This CDR3 region has 15 residues. Sequencing was carried out using peripheral blood. The rearrangement uses TRBV6-2 or TRBV6-3 and TRBJ1-3; a possible D gene is TRBD1 (5 bases). This TCR was sampled from a woman aged 25 to 39 with COVID-19, enrolled during active disease. The CDR3 coding sequence is TGTGCCAGCACCCCAGCAGGGTCGGGTGGAAACACCATATATTTT. This encodes CASTPAGSGGNTIYF.